This T cell receptor (beta chain) was sequenced during a study of CD8+CD57+ T cells in acquired aplastic anemia (dated by TCRdb to the late 2010s). Regarding the research as a whole: On average, sorted CD4+ and CD8+ cells yielded 3.2 ug of extracted DNA, with a range of roughly 0.18 to 30 ug. Mean read counts for healthy donor samples were 9 million to 10.8 million for CD4+ cells and 11.0 million for CD8+ cells. What the authors observed across the whole study: Patients and healthy controls showed no significant difference in CD8+ Simpson's diversity (P=0.060). Roughly 29 CD8+ CDR3 sequences were found to be shared between patients and controls, but these sequences appeared to be highly expressed in patients and within the immunodominant clones of the patients.

CDR1 LNHNV and CDR2 YYDKDF are derived from the germline V gene (reference sequence). The CDR3 holds 16 amino acids from the cysteine to the phenylalanine. Solely the CDR3 DNA is kept, with 48 bases framed from the first base. Clipping removes 5 bases from V and 1 base from J, with 10 as the unmatched junction base count. Concerning this clonotype itself: The antigen it binds to is not known. Per-nucleotide qualities are absent, and no much larger clonotype sits a single base away.

The study deep-sequenced TCR repertoires of sorted CD4+ and CD8+ blood T cells from severe aplastic anemia patients and healthy subjects. Ficoll-Paque density gradient centrifugation was used to isolate peripheral blood mononuclear cells. Before DNA was extracted, CD4+ and CD8+ T cells were sorted using either FACS or magnetic beads. TCR beta VDJ combination and CDR3 sequence profiling used genomic DNA as the template. An Illumina HiSeq 2000 was used for TCR repertoire sequencing. The original methods were these. Repertoires were assessed using TRBV/TRBJ rearrangement plots, CDR3 size and DJ length profiles, and Simpson's diversity index. The most abundant DNA sequence in the deep sequencing data was defined as the immunodominant clone. CDR3 amino acid sequences were screened for sharing across subjects and were compared with published repertoires and the VDJdb database. TCRdb reanalyzed the raw reads on its own, using fastp at Q25 for trimming and MiXCR for clone calling, and kept in-frame beta chains. Each CDR3 protein appears once, grouped with its most common genes and DNA. The V and J calls were determined by TCRdb, not by the authors. The sample table shows just over 400,000 distinct CDR3 sequences, and just under 70% are seen once. The ten largest clones capture approximately 3.9% of the sample.

The specimen was sorted CD4+, CD8+, or CD8+CD57+ T cells (not recorded which) from PBMCs. The sequence came from a human donor in good health, serving as a control. The chain is assembled from TRBV15 and TRBJ2-7; TRBD1 lines up with 8 middle nucleotides. The encoded CDR3 is CATSETRTGMSYEQYF. Read as DNA, the sequence is TGTGCCACCAGCGAAACCAGGACAGGGATGTCCTACGAGCAGTACTTC.